This TCR beta chain was identified in a study of vaccination effects on CD4 cells after COVID-19. Study-level background: Post-vaccine samples followed the second dose by a median of 72 days. A few million PBMC were seeded per well and grown in the presence of approximately 9.5 IU/ml IL-2 and around 10 ug/ml peptides. Study results and caveats: Limitations: small convalescent group and missing early post-infection timepoints.

The authors isolated CD4+ T cells after around nine days of culture. Either the mRNA-1273 or the BNT162b2 vaccine was given to participants as two doses. About this clone: Its antigen is currently unknown. One junction end disagrees with the germline gene, perhaps due to a read error.

The protocol was immunoSEQ multiplex PCR, while the TCRdb copy is restricted to in-frame clones and leaves out a portion. The sample lists approximately 74,000 clones; about 73% were seen once. The sequence derives from a human donor who received a COVID-19 vaccine. The sample consisted of CD4+ T cells from PBMCs cultured without peptide, taken after COVID-19 vaccination.

In DNA, the CDR3 is TGTGCGAGCAGGGCAGGGGGGAGTACGCAGTATTTT. This encodes CASRAGGSTQYF. The gene calls are TRBV7-2 and TRBJ2-3, with a weak D call TRBD1 (7 bases). The CDR3 length is 12 residues. Germline V lookup: CDR1 SGHTA, CDR2 FQGNSA.